This section outlines one T cell receptor (beta chain) sequence together with its context. What it binds is not known. This specimen belongs to a study of cytomegalovirus exposure and HLA in healthy donors. General observations from the study: Rare TCR sequences predominated, though certain public TCRs were found in many donors. Reported performance of the classifier showed diagnosis of cytomegalovirus status with high specificity and sensitivity.

Here immunoSEQ multiplex PCR was the method, and the copy in TCRdb shows in-frame clones only, minus some. Counted here are 70,000 to 75,000 clones, 85% to 95% occurring once; the ten biggest clones make up around 1.9%. Trimming removed 3 bases at V and 1 base at J, with 13 bases between. CDR3 length: 15 residues. Germline V gives CDR1 LNHDA, CDR2 SQIVND (reference sequence). Source material: PBMCs. This sequence joins TRBV19 and TRBJ2-7; D ambiguous. This sequence was found in a woman aged 18-29 years in good health and CMV-seropositive. The CDR3 DNA reads TGTGCCAGTAGTATGACAACAGCTGGGTCCTACGAGCAGTACTTC. Translation gives CASSMTTAGSYEQYF.